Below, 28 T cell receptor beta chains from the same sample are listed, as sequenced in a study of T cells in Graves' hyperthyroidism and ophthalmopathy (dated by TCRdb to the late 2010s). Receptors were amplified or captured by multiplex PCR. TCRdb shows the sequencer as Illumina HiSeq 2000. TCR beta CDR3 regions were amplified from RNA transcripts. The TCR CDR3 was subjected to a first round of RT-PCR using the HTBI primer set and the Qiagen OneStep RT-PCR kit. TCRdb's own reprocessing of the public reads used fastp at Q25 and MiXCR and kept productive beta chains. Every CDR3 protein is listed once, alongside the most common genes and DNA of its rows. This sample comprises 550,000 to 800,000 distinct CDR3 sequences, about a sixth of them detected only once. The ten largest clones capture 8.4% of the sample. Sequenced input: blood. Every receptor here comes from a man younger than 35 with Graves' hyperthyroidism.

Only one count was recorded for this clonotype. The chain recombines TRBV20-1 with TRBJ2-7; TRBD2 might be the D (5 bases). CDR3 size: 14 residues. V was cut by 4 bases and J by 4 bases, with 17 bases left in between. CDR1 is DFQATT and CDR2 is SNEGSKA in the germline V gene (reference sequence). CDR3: CSATNPSGKYEQYF. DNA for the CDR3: TGCAGTGCTACAAACCCATCCGGGAAGTACGAGCAGTACTTC.

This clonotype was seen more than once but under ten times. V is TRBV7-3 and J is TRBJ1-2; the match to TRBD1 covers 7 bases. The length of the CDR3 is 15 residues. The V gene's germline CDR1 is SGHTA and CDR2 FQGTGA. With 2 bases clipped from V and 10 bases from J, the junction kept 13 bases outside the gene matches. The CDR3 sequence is CASSLAGGGLWDYTF. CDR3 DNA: TGTGCCAGCAGCTTAGCAGGAGGGGGCCTCTGGGACTACACCTTC. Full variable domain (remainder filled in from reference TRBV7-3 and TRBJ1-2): GAGVSQTPSNKVTEKGKYVELRCDPISGHTALYWYRQSLGQGPEFLIYFQGTGAADDSGLPNDRFFAVRPEGSVSTLKIQRTERGDSAVYLCASSLAGGGLWDYTFGSGTRLTVV.

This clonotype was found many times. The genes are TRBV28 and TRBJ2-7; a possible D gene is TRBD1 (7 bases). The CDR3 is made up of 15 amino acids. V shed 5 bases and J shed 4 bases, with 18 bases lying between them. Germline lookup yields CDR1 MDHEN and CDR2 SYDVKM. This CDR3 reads CASSNRGGPLYEQYF. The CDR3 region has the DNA TGTGCCAGCAGTAACAGGGGAGGTCCTTTATACGAGCAGTACTTC.

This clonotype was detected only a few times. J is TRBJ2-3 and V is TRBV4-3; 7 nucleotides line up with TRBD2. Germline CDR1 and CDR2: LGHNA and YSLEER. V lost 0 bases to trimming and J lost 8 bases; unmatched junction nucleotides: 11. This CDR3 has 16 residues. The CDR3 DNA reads TGCGCCAGCAGCCAAGATCGGCTAGCGGAGGGTGGTACGCAGTATTTT. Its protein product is CASSQDRLAEGGTQYF.

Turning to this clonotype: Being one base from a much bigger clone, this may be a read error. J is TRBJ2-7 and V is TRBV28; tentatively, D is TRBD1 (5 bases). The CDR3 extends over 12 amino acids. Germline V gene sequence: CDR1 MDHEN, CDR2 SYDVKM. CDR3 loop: CGSSLPGLEQYF. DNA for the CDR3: TGTGGCAGCAGTTTACCAGGGCTCGAGCAGTACTTC.

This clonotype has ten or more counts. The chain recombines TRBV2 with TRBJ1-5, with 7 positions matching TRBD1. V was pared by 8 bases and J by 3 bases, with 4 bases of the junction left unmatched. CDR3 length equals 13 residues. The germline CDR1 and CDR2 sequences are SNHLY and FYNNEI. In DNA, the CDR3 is TGTGCCAGCCACAGGGGCCTCAATCAGCCCCAGCATTTT. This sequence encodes CASHRGLNQPQHF.

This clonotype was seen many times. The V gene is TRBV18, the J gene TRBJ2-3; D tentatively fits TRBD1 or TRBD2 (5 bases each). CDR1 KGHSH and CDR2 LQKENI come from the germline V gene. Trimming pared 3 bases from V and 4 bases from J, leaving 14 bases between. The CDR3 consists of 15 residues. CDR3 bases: TGTGCCAGCTCACCGGGACCTCAACGATCAGATACGCAGTATTTT. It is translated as CASSPGPQRSDTQYF.

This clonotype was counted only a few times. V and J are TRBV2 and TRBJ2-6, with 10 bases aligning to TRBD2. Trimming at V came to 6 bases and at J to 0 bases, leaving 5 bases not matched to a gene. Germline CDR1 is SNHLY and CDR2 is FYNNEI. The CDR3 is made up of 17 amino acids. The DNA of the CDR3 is TGTGCCAGCAGGAGACTAGCGGGTGGCTCTGGGGCCAACGTCCTGACTTTC. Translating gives CASRRLAGGSGANVLTF.

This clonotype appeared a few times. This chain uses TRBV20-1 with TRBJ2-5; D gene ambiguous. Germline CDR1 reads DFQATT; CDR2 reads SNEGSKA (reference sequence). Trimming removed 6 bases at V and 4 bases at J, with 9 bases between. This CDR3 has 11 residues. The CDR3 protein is CSAPHGETQYF. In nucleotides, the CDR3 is TGCAGTGCCCCCCATGGAGAGACCCAGTACTTC.

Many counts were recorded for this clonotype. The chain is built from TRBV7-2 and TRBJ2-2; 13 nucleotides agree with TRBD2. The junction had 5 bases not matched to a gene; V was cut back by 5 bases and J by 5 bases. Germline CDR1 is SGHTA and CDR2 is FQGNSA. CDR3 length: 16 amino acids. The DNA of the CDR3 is TGTGCCAGCAGCAGGACTAGCGGGAGTGTTACCGGGGAGCTGTTTTTT. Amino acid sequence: CASSRTSGSVTGELFF.

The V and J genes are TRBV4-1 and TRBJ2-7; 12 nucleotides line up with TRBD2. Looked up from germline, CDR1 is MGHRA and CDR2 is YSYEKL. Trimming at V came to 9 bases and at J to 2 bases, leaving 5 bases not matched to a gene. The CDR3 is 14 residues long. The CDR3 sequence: CARGTSGFTYEQYF. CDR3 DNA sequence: TGCGCCAGGGGGACTAGCGGGTTCACCTACGAGCAGTACTTC.

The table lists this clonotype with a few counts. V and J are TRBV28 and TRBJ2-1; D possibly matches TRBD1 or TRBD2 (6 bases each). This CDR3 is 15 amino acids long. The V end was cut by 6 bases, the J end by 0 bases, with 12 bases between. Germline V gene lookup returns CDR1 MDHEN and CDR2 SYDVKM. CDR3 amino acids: CASSPGGNSYNEQFF. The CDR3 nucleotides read TGTGCCAGCAGCCCCGGGGGCAACTCCTACAATGAGCAGTTCTTC. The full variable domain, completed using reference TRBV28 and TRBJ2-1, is DVKVTQSSRYLVKRTGEKVFLECVQDMDHENMFWYRQDPGLGLRLIYFSYDVKMKEKGDIPEGYSVSREKKERFSLILESASTNQTSMYLCASSPGGNSYNEQFFGPGTRLTVL.

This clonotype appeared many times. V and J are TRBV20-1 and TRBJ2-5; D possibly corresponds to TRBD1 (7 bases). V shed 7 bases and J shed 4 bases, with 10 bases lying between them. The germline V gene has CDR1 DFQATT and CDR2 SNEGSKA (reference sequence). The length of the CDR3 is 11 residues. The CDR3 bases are TGCAGTGGCCAGGGGGGAGAGACCCAGTACTTC. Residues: CSGQGGETQYF.

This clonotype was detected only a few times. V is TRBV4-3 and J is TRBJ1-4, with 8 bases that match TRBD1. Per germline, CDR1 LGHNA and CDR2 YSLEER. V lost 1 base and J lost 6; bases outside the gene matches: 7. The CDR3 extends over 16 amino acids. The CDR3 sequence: CASSQGTGSSDEKLFF. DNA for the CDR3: TGCGCCAGCAGCCAAGGGACAGGGAGTAGCGATGAAAAACTGTTTTTT.

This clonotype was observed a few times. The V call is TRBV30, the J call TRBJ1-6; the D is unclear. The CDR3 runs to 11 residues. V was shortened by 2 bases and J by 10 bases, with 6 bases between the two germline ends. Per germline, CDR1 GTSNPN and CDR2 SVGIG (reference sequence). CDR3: CAWSRGSPLHF. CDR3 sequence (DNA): TGTGCCTGGAGTAGAGGATCACCCCTCCACTTT.

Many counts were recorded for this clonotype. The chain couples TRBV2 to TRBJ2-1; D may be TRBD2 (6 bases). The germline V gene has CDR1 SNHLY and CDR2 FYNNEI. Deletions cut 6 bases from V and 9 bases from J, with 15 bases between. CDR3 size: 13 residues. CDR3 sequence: CASRPPLAPEQFF. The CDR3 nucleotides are TGTGCCAGCAGACCCCCCCTAGCGCCTGAGCAGTTCTTC.

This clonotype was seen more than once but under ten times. The DNA for the CDR3 is TGTGCCTGCGGCCAAGACACCGGGGAGCTGTTTTTT. Translated, it gives CACGQDTGELFF. The rearrangement joins TRBV30 to TRBJ2-2; no definite D call. Germline CDR1 is GTSNPN and CDR2 is SVGIG (reference sequence). The CDR3 covers 12 residues. V was trimmed by 6 bases and J by 3 bases, leaving 8 bases between them.

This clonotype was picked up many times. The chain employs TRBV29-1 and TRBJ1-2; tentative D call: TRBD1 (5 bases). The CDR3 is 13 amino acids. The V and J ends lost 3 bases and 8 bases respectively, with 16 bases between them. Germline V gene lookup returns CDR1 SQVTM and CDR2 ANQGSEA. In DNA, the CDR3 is TGCAGCGTTGACAGGGCTACCTCTATAGGCTACACCTTC. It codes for CSVDRATSIGYTF.

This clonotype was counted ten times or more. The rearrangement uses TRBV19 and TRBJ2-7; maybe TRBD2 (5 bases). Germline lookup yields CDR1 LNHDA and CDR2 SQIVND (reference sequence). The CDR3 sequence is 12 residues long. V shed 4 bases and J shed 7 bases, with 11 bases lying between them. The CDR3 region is CASSTNRGEQYF. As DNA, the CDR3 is TGTGCCAGTAGTACCAACCGAGGGGAGCAGTACTTC.

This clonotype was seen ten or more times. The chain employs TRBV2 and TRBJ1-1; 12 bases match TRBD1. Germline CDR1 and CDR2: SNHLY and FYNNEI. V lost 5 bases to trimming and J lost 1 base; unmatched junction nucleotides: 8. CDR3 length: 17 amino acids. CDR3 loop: CASSYTGTGGQNTEAFF. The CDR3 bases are TGTGCCAGCAGTTATACCGGGACAGGGGGCCAGAACACTGAAGCTTTCTTT.

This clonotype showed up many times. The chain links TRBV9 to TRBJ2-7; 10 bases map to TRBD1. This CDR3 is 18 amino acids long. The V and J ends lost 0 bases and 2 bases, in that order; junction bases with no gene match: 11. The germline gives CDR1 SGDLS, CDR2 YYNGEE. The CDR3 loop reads CASSVGPGQGISAYEQYF. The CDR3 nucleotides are TGTGCCAGCAGCGTAGGACCGGGACAGGGGATTTCCGCCTACGAGCAGTACTTC. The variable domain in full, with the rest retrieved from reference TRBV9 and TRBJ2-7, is DSGVTQTPKHLITATGQRVTLRCSPRSGDLSVYWYQQSLDQGLQFLIQYYNGEERAKGNILERFSAQQFPDLHSELNLSSLELGDSALYFCASSVGPGQGISAYEQYFGPGTRLTVT.

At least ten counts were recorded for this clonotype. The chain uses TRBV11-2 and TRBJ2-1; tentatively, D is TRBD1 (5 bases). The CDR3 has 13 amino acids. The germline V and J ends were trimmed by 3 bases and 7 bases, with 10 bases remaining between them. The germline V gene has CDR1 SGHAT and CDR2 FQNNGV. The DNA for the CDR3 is TGTGCCAGCAGCTTTAGGGGTACGAATGAGCAGTTCTTC. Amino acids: CASSFRGTNEQFF.

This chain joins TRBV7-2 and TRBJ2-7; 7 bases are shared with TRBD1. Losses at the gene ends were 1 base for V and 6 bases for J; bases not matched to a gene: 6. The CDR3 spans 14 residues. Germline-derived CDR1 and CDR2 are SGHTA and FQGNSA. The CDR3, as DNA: TGTGCCAGCAGCTTAGAAGGGGGCCTCGGCGAGCAGTACTTC. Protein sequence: CASSLEGGLGEQYF.

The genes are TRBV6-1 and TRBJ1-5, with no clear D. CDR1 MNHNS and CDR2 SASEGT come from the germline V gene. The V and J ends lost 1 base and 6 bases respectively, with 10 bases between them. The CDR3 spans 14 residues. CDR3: CASSEGGVTQPQHF. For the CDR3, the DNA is TGTGCCAGCAGTGAAGGTGGGGTAACTCAGCCCCAGCATTTT.

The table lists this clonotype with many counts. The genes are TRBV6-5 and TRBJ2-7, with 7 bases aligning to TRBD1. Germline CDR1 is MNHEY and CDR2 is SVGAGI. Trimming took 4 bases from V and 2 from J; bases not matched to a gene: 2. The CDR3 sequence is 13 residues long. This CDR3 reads CASSFGQAYEQYF. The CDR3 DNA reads TGTGCCAGCAGTTTCGGACAGGCCTACGAGCAGTACTTC.

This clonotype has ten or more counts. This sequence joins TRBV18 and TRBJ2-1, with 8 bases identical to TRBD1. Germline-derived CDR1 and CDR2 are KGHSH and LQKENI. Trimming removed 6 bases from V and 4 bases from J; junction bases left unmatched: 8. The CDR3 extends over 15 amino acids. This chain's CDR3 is CASSRRGLGYNEQFF. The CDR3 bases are TGTGCCAGCTCCCGCAGGGGGCTAGGGTACAATGAGCAGTTCTTC. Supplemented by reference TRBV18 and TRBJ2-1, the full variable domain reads NAGVMQNPRHLVRRRGQEARLRCSPMKGHSHVYWYRQLPEEGLKFMVYLQKENIIDESGMPKERFSAEFPKEGPSILRIQQVVRGDSAAYFCASSRRGLGYNEQFFGPGTRLTVL.

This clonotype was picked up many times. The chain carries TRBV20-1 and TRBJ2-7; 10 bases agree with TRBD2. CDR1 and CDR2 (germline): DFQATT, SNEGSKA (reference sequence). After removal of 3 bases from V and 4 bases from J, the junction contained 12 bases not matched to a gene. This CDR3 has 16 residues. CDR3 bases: TGCAGTGCTAGGGGCCTGTCTAGCGGGAGTCGGTACGAGCAGTACTTC. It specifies CSARGLSSGSRYEQYF.

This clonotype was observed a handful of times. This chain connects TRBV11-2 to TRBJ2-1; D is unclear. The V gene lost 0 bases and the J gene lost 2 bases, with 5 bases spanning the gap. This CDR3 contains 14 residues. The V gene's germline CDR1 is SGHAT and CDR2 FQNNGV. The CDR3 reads CASSLDGPYNEQFF. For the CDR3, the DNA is TGTGCCAGCAGCTTAGATGGGCCCTACAATGAGCAGTTCTTC.